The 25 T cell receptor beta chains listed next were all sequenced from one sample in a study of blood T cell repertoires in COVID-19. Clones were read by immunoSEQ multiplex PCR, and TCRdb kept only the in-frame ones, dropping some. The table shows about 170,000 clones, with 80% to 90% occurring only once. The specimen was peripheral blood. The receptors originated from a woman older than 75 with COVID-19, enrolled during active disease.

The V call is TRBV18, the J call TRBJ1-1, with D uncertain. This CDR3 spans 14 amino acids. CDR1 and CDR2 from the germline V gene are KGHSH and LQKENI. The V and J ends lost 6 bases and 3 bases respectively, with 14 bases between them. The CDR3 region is CASSGRGVDTEAFF. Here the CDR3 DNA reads TGTGCCAGCTCCGGACGCGGGGTGGACACTGAAGCTTTCTTT.

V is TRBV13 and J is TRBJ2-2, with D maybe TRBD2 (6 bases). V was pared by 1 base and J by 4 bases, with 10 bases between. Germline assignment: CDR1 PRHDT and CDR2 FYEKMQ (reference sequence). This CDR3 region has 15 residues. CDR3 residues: CASSLVLALTGELFF. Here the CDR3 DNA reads TGTGCCAGCAGCTTAGTACTAGCTCTCACCGGGGAGCTGTTTTTT. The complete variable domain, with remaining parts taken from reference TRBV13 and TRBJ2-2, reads AAGVIQSPRHLIKEKRETATLKCYPIPRHDTVYWYQQGPGQDPQFLISFYEKMQSDKGSIPDRFSAQQFSDYHSELNMSSLELGDSALYFCASSLVLALTGELFFGEGSRLTVL.

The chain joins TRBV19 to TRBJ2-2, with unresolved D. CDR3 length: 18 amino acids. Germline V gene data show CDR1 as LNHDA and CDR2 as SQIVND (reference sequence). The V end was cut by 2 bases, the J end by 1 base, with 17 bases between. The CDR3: CASSIIPHGRLNTGELFF. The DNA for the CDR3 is TGTGCCAGTAGTATAATCCCGCATGGCAGACTGAACACCGGGGAGCTGTTTTTT.

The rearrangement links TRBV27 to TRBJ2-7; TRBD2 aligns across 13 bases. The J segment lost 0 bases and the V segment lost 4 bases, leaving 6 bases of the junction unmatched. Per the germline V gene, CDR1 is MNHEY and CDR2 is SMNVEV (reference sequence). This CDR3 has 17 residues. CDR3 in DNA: TGTGCCAGCAGTTCCCGGACTAGCGGGGGTATCTCCTACGAGCAGTACTTC. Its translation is CASSSRTSGGISYEQYF.

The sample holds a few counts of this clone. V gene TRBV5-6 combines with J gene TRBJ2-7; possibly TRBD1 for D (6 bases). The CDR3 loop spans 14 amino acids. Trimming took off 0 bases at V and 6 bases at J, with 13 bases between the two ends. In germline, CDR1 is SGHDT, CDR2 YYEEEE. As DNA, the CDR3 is TGTGCCAGCAGCTTGGCATTTGTCAGGGGCGAGCAGTACTTC. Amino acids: CASSLAFVRGEQYF.

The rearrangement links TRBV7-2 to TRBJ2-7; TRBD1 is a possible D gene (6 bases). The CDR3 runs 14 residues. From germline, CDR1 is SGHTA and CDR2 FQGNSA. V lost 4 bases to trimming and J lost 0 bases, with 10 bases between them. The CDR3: CASSSDRYSYEQYF. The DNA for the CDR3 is TGTGCCAGCAGCTCCGACAGGTACTCCTACGAGCAGTACTTC.

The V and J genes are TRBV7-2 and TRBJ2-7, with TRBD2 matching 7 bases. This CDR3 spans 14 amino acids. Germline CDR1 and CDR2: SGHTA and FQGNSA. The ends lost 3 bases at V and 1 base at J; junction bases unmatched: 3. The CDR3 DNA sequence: TGTGCCAGCAGCTTGGGGCGGGGGTCCTACGAGCAGTACTTC. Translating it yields CASSLGRGSYEQYF.

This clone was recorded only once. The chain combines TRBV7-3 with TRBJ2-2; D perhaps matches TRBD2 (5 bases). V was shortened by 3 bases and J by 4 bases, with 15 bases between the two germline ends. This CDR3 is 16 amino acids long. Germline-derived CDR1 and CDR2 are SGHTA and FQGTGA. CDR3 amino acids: CASSFLDGRGTGELFF. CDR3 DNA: TGTGCCAGCAGCTTCCTGGACGGCCGGGGCACCGGGGAGCTGTTTTTT.

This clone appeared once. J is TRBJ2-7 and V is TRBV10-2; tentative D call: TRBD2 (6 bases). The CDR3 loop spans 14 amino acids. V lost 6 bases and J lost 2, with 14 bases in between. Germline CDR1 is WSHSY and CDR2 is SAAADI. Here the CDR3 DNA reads TGCGCCAGCAGGGAGCCGGGAGCCGCCTACGAGCAGTACTTC. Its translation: CASREPGAAYEQYF.

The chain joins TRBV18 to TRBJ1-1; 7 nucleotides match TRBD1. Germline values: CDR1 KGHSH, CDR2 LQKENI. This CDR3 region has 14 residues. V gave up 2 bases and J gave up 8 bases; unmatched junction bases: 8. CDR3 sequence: CASSPNYGTDEAFF. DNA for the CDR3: TGTGCCAGCTCACCAAATTACGGGACAGACGAAGCTTTCTTT.

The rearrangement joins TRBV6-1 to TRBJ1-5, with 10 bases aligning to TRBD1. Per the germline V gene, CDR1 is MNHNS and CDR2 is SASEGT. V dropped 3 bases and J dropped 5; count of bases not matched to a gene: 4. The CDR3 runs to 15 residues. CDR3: CASSDKTGGDQPQHF. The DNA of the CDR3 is TGTGCCAGCAGTGATAAGACAGGGGGCGATCAGCCCCAGCATTTT.

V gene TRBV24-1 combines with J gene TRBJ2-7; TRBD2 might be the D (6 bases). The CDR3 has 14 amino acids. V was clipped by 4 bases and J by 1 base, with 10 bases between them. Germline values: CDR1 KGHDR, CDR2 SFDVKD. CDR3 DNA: TGTGCCACCAGTGAAAGCGGGCGGTCCTACGAGCAGTACTTC. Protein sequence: CATSESGRSYEQYF.

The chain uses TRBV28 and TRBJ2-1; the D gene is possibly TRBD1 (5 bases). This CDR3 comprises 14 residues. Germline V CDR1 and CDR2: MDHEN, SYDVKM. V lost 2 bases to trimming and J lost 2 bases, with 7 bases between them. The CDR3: CASSLIRAYNEQFF. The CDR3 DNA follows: TGTGCCAGCAGTTTAATCAGGGCCTACAATGAGCAGTTCTTC.

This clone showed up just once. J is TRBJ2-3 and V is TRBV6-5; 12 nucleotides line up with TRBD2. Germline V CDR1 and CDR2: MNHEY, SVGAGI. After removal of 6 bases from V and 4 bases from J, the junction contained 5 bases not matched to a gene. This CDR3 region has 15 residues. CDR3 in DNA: TGTGCCAGCAGCCTAGCGGGGGGGCTGCCAGATACGCAGTATTTT. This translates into CASSLAGGLPDTQYF.

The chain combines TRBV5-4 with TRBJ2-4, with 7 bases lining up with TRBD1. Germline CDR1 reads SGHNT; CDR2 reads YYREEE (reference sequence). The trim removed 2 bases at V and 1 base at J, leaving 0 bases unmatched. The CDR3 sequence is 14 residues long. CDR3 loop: CASSLQGAKNIQYF. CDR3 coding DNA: TGTGCCAGCAGCTTACAGGGGGCCAAAAACATTCAGTACTTC.

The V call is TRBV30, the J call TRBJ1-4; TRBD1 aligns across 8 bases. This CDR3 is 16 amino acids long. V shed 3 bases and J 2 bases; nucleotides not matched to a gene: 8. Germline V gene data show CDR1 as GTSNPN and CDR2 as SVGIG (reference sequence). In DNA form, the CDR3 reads TGTGCCTGGAGCGGCCCCCAGGGGGCGACTAATGAAAAACTGTTTTTT. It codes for CAWSGPQGATNEKLFF.

The CDR3 bases are TGTGCCTTCCGCCCGGGACAGGGGGCGCAGGCCGGGGAGCTGTTTTTT. It codes for CAFRPGQGAQAGELFF. The gene calls are TRBV10-3 and TRBJ2-2; TRBD1 matches at 12 bases. The length of the CDR3 is 16 residues. Germline-derived CDR1 and CDR2 are ENHRY and SYGVKD. The J segment lost 6 bases and the V segment lost 11 bases, leaving 13 bases of the junction unmatched.

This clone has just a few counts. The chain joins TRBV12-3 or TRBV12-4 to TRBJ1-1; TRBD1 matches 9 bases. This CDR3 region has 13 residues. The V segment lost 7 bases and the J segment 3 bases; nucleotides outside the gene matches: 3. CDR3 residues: CASNRGPDTEAFF. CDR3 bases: TGTGCCAGCAACAGGGGGCCGGACACTGAAGCTTTCTTT.

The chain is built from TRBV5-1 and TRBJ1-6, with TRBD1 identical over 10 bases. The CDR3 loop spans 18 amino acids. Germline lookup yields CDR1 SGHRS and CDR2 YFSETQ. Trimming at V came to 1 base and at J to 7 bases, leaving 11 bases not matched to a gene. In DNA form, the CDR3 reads TGCGCCAGCAGCTTGTCCACTTCGGCGGGACAGGGGAATTCACCCCTCCACTTT. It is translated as CASSLSTSAGQGNSPLHF.

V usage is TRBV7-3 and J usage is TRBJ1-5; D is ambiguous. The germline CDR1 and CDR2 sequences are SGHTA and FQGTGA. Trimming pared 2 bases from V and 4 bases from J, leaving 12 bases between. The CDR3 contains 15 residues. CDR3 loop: CASSLSSGINQPQHF. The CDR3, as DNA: TGTGCCAGCAGCTTATCTTCGGGAATAAATCAGCCCCAGCATTTT.

The DNA of the CDR3 is TGTGCCAGTAGTTCCCCCCGAGGGTCTGGGGCCAACGTCCTGACTTTC. Translating it yields CASSSPRGSGANVLTF. This chain uses TRBV19 with TRBJ2-6; a weak D match, TRBD2 (5 bases). Per germline, CDR1 LNHDA and CDR2 SQIVND (reference sequence). V gave up 5 bases and J gave up 1 base, with 12 bases separating them. The CDR3 contains 16 residues.

CDR3 in DNA: TGTGCCAGCAGTTTATGGCAGGGGATGGGCTACACTGAAGCTTTCTTT. Protein sequence: CASSLWQGMGYTEAFF. The rearrangement joins TRBV28 to TRBJ1-1, with TRBD1 as a possible D gene (6 bases). Between the trimmed V and J ends, which lost 0 bases and 3 bases, there was a span of 14 bases. The CDR3 totals 16 residues. Germline V gives CDR1 MDHEN, CDR2 SYDVKM.

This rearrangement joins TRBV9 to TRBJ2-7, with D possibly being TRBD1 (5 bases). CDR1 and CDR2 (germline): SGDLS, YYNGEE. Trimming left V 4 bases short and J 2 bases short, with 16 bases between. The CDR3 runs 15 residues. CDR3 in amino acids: CASSPTGVETYEQYF. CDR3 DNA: TGTGCCAGCAGCCCCACAGGCGTCGAGACCTACGAGCAGTACTTC.

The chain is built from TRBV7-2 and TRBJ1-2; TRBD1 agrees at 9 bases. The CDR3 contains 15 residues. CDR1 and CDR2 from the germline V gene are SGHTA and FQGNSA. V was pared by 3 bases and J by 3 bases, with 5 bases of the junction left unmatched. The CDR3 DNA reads TGTGCCAGCAGCTTGGGACAGGGCGACCACTATGGCTACACCTTC. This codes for CASSLGQGDHYGYTF.

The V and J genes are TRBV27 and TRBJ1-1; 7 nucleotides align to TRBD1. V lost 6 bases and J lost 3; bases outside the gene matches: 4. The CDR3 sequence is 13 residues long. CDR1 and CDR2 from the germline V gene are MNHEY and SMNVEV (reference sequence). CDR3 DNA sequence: TGTGCCAGCAGGGACAGGCTTGACACTGAAGCTTTCTTT. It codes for CASRDRLDTEAFF.